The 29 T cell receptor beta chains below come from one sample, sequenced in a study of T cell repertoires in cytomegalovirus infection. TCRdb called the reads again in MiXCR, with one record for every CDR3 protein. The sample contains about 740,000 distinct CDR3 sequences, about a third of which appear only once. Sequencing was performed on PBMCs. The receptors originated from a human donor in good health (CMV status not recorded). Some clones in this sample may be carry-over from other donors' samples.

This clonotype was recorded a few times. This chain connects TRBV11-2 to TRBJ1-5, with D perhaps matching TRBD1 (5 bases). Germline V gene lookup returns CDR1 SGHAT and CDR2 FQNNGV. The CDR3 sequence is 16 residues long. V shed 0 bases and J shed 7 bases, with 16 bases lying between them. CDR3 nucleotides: TGTGCCAGCAGCTTAGATACAGGCAGTGGGTTACAGCCCCAGCATTTT. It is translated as CASSLDTGSGLQPQHF.

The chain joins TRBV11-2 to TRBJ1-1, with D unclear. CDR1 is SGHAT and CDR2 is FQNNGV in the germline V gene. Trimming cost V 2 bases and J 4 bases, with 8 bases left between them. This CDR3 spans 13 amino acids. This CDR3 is CASSLSPLTEAFF. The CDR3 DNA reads TGTGCCAGCAGCTTATCACCCCTCACTGAAGCTTTCTTT.

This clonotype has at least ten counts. In DNA, the CDR3 is TGTGCCAGCAGCTTAATGGGACAGGGAGTCACTGAAGCTTTCTTT. This encodes CASSLMGQGVTEAFF. This chain links TRBV7-8 with TRBJ1-1; 9 bases are a match to TRBD1. V lost 2 bases and J lost 4; bases outside the gene matches: 5. The germline CDR1 and CDR2 sequences are SGHVS and FQNEAQ. The CDR3 covers 15 residues. The entire variable domain, with the rest obtained from reference TRBV7-8 and TRBJ1-1, is as follows: GAGVSQSPRYKVAKRGQDVALRCDPISGHVSLFWYQQALGQGPEFLTYFQNEAQLDKSGLPSDRFFAERPEGSVSTLKIQRTQQEDSAVYLCASSLMGQGVTEAFFGQGTRLTVV.

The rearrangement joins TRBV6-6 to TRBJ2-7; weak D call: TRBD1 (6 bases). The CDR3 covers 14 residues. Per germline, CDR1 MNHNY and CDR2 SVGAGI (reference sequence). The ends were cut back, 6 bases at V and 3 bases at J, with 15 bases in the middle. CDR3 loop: CASRGAEAGYEQYF. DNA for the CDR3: TGTGCCAGCAGGGGGGCGGAGGCGGGCTACGAGCAGTACTTC.

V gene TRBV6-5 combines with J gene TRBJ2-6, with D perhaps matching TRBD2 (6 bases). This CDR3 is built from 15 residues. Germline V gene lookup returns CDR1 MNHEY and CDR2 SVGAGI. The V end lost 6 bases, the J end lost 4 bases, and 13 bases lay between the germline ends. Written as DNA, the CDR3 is TGTGCCAGCAGGAACGGCGGGGCCGGGGCCAACGTCCTGACTTTC. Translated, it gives CASRNGGAGANVLTF.

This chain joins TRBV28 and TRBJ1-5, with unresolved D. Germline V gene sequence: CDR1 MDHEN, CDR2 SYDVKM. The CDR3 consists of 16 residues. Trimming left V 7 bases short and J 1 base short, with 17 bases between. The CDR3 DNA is TGTGCCAGCACCCATGCGGGAGGGAGGAGCAATCAGCCCCAGCATTTT. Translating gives CASTHAGGRSNQPQHF.

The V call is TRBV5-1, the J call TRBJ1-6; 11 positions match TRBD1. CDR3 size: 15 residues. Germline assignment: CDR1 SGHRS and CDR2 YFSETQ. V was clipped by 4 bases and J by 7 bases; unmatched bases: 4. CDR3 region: CASSTGQGANSPLHF. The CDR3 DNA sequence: TGCGCCAGCAGCACCGGACAGGGGGCCAATTCACCCCTCCACTTT.

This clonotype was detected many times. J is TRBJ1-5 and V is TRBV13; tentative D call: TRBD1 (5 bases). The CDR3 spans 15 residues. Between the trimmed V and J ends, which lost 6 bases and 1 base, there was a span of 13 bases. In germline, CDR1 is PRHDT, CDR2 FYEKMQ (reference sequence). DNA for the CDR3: TGTGCCAGCAGTCCGGGGGGAGGGAGCAATCAGCCCCAGCATTTT. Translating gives CASSPGGGSNQPQHF.

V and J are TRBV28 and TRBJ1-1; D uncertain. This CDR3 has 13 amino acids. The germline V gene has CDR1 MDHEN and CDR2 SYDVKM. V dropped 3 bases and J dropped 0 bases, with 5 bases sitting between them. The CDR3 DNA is TGTGCCAGCAGTTTTACAGTGAACACTGAAGCTTTCTTT. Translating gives CASSFTVNTEAFF.

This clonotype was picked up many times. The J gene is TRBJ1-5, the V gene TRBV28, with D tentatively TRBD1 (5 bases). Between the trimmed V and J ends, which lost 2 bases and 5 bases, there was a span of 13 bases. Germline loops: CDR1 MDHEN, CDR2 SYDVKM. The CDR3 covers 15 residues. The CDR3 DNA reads TGTGCCAGCAGTTTACACAGGCCAGGCGATCAGCCCCAGCATTTT. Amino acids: CASSLHRPGDQPQHF.

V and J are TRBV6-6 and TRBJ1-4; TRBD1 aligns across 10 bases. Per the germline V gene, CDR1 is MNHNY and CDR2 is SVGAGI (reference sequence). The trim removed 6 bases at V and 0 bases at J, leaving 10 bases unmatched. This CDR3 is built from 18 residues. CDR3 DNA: TGTGCCAGCAGACGCCGGGACAGGGGAATTGCAACTAATGAAAAACTGTTTTTT. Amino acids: CASRRRDRGIATNEKLFF.

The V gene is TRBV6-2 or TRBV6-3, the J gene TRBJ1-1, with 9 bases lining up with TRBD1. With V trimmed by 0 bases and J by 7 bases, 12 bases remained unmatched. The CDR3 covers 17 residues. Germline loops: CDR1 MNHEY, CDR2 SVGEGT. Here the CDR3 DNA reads TGTGCCAGCAGTTACTCCAGTCCCGGGACAGGGAAGAGTGAAGCTTTCTTT. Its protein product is CASSYSSPGTGKSEAFF.

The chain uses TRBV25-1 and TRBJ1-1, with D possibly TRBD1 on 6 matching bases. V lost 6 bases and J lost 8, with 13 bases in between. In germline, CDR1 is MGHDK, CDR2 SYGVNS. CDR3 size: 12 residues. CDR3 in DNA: TGTGCCAGCAGCGTTAAAGGGACAGAAGCTTTCTTT. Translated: CASSVKGTEAFF.

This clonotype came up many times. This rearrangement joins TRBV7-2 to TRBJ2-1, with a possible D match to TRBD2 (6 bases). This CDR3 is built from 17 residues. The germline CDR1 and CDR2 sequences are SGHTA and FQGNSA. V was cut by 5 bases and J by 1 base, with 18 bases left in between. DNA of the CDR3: TGTGCCAGCAGCCCCCCCGGGGGAATGGGATCCTACAATGAGCAGTTCTTC. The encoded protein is CASSPPGGMGSYNEQFF.

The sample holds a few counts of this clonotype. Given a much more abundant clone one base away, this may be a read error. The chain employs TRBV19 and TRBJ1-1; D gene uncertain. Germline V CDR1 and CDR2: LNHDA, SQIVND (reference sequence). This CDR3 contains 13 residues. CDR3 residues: CARSVGSNTEAFF. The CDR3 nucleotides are TGTGCCCGTAGTGTAGGATCAAACACTGAAGCTTTCTTT.

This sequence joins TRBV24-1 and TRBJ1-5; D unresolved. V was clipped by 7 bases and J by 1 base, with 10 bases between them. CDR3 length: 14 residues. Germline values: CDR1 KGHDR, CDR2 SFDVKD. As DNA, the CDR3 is TGTGCCACCAGGGCATCCGGGAGCAATCAGCCCCAGCATTTT. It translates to CATRASGSNQPQHF.

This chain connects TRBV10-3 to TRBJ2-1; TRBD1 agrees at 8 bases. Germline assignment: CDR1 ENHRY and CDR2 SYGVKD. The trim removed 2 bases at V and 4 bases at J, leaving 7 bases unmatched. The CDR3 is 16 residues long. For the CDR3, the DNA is TGTGCCATCAGTGAGGTGATGACAGGGGTTTACAATGAGCAGTTCTTC. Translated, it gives CAISEVMTGVYNEQFF.

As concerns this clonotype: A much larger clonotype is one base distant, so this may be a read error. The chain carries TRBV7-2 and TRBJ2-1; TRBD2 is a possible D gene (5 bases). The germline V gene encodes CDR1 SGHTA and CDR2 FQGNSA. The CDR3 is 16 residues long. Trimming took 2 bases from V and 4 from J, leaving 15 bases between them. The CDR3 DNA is TGTGCCAGCAGCTTATTCGAGGCTAGCTGTTACAATGAGCAGTTCTTC. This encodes CASSLFEASCYNEQFF.

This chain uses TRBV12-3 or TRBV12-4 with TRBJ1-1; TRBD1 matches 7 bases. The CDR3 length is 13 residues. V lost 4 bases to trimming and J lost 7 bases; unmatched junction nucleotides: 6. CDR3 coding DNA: TGTGCCAGCAGTTCGACAGGGCGGATTGAAGCTTTCTTT. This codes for CASSSTGRIEAFF.

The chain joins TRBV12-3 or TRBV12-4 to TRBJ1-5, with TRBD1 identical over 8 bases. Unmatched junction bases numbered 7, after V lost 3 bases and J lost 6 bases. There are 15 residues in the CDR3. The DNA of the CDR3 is TGTGCCAGCAGTTTGAGGCAGGGGGCGATTCAGCCCCAGCATTTT. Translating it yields CASSLRQGAIQPQHF.

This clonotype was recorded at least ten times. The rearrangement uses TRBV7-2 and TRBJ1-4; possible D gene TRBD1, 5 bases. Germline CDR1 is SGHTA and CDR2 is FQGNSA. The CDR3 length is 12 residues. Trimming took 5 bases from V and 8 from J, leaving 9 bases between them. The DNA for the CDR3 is TGTGCCAGCAGCGGGGGAGGAGAAAAACTGTTTTTT. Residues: CASSGGGEKLFF.

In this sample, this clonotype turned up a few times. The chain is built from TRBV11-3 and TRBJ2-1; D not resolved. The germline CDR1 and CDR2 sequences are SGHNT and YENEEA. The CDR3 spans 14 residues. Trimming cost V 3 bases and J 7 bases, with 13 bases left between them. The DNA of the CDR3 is TGTGCCAGCAGCTTCTCTATGCTGGCTAATGAGCAGTTCTTC. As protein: CASSFSMLANEQFF.

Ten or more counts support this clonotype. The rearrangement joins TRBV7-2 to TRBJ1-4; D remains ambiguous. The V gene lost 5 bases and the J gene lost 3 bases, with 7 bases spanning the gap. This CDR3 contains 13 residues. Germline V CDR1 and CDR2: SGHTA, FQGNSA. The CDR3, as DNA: TGTGCCAGCAGCCCCACACCTAATGAAAAACTGTTTTTT. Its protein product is CASSPTPNEKLFF.

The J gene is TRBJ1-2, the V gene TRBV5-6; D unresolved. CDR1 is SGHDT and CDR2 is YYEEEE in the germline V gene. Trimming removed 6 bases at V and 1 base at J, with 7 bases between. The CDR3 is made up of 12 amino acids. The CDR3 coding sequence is TGTGCCAGCACCCGGGTTAACTATGGCTACACCTTC. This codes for CASTRVNYGYTF.

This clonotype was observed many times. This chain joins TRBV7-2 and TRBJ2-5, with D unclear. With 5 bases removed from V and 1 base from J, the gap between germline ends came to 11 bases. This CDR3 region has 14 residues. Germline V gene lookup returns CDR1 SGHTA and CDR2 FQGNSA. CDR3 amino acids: CASSRGTLQETQYF. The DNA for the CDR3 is TGTGCCAGCAGCCGTGGCACACTCCAAGAGACCCAGTACTTC.

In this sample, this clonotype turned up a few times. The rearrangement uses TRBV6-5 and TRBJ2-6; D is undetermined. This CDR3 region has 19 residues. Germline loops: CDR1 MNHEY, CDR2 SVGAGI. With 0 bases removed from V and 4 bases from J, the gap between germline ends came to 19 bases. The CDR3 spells CASSYSLGRLSPGANVLTF. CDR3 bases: TGTGCCAGCAGTTACTCGTTGGGCAGGCTTTCGCCCGGGGCCAACGTCCTGACTTTC.

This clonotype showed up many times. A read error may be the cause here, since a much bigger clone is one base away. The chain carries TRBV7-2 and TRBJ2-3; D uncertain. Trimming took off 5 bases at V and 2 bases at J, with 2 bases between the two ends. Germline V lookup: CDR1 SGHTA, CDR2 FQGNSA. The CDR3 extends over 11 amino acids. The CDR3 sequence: CASSITDTQYF. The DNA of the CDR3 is TGTGCCAGCAGCATCACAGATACGCAGTATTTT.

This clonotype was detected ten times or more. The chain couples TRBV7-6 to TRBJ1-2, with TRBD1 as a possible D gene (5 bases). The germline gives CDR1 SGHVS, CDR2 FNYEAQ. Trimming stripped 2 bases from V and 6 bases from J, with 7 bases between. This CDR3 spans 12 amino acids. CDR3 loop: CASSLSGDGYTF. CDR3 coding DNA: TGTGCCAGCAGCTTATCGGGGGATGGCTACACCTTC.

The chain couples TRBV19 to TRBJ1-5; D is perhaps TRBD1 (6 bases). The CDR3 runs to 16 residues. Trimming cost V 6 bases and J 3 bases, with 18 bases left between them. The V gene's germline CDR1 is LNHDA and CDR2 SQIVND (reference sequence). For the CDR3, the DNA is TGTGCCAGTAGACGAGGAGGGACACCCGACAATCAGCCCCAGCATTTT. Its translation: CASRRGGTPDNQPQHF.